This T cell receptor beta chain originates from a study of preoperative IRX-2 immunotherapy in early breast cancer. Some clones are missing from TCRdb's copy, which holds only in-frame ones; the method was immunoSEQ multiplex PCR. The sample has some 99,000 clones, roughly 90% seen once. The CDR3 runs 13 residues. V was shortened by 5 bases and J by 6 bases, with 13 bases between the two germline ends. Treatment reported: preoperative locoregional IRX-2 cytokine immunotherapy. Patients received preoperative, locoregional IRX-2 cytokine immunotherapy in a phase Ib study. The sequencing used tumor tissue, collected after IRX-2 immunotherapy. This clonotype originated in a human donor with breast cancer. The gene calls are TRBV7-1 and TRBJ1-2, with D hard to call. TRBV7-1 is noted as an ORF with a role that remains uncertain. The CDR3 is CASSPPAPHGYTF. CDR3 nucleotides: TGTGCCAGCAGCCCCCCCGCCCCTCATGGCTACACCTTC.